What follows describes a single T cell receptor beta chain. The source of the sample is a study of blood T cell repertoires in COVID-19. Some clones are missing from TCRdb's copy, which holds only in-frame ones; the method was immunoSEQ multiplex PCR. The sample includes 120,000 or so clones, roughly 82% seen only once; the top ten take over 10%. The CDR3 extends over 16 amino acids. With V trimmed by 1 base and J by 3 bases, 5 bases remained unmatched. Germline V CDR1 and CDR2: SGHVS, FQNEAQ. V usage is TRBV7-8 and J usage is TRBJ2-3; 9 nucleotides line up with TRBD1. The sample taken for sequencing was peripheral blood. This TCR was recovered from a human donor in a cohort sampled during active COVID-19. The CDR3 DNA follows: TGTGCCAGCAGCTTAGTCGGGGGACAGGGAACAGATACGCAGTATTTT. The encoded protein is CASSLVGGQGTDTQYF.